This T cell receptor beta chain is drawn from a study of T cells in Graves' hyperthyroidism and ophthalmopathy. At least ten counts were recorded for this clonotype. Trimming took 11 bases from V and 3 from J, leaving 22 bases between them. Germline loops: CDR1 SNHLY, CDR2 FYNNEI. This CDR3 is built from 15 residues. What was amplified from RNA transcripts were TCR beta CDR3 regions. First-round RT-PCR targeting the TCR CDR3 was performed with the HTBI primer set. TCRdb ran MiXCR on the multiplex PCR reads and lists one entry per CDR3 protein. The table lists 450,000 to 600,000 distinct CDR3 sequences, 20% of them singletons.

The V and J genes are TRBV2 and TRBJ1-1, with D perhaps TRBD1 (5 bases). Sequencing was carried out using blood. The source is a man aged 35-49 years with Graves' ophthalmopathy. The DNA for the CDR3 is TGTGCCCGAATGGAACTTGATGGAGGGGACACTGAAGCTTTCTTT. Translation gives CARMELDGGDTEAFF. Drawing the rest from reference TRBV2 and TRBJ1-1, the complete variable domain is EPEVTQTPSHQVTQMGQEVILRCVPISNHLYFYWYRQILGQKVEFLVSFYNNEISEKSEIFDDQFSVERPDGSNFTLKIRSTKLEDSAMYFCARMELDGGDTEAFFGQGTRLTVV.